These 5 T cell receptor beta chains were sequenced from one sample in a study of T cell responses to AZD1222 COVID-19 vaccine. TCRdb keeps only in-frame clones here, not all; method: immunoSEQ multiplex PCR. The sample lists under 170,000 clones, 80% to 95% seen once, with approximately 3.3% in the top ten. The source material was peripheral blood, sampled 28 days after the second AZD1222 dose. These receptors were obtained from an adult who received the AZD1222 COVID-19 vaccine.

The rearrangement uses TRBV7-9 and TRBJ2-7; perhaps TRBD2 as D (5 bases). Deletions cut 5 bases from V and 7 bases from J, with 27 bases between. The CDR3 is 17 amino acids. CDR1 and CDR2 from the germline V gene are SEHNR and FQNEAQ (reference sequence). The DNA of the CDR3 is TGTGCCAGCAGCCTCGGGGTTTTGGCCCTACGAGAAGAAGAGCAGTACTTC. This gives the protein CASSLGVLALREEEQYF.

The chain employs TRBV5-6 and TRBJ2-1; TRBD1 matches at 11 bases. The V gene end was trimmed by 6 bases and the J gene end by 2 bases; junction bases not matched to a gene: 1. The V gene's germline CDR1 is SGHDT and CDR2 YYEEEE. The CDR3 runs to 14 residues. CDR3 amino acids: CASMGQGAYNEQFF. CDR3 DNA: TGTGCCAGCATGGGACAGGGGGCCTACAATGAGCAGTTCTTC. The complete variable domain, with remaining parts taken from reference TRBV5-6 and TRBJ2-1, reads DAGVTQSPTHLIKTRGQQVTLRCSPKSGHDTVSWYQQALGQGPQFIFQYYEEEERQRGNFPDRFSGHQFPNYSSELNVNALLLGDSALYLCASMGQGAYNEQFFGPGTRLTVL.

The chain carries TRBV19 and TRBJ2-7; D is perhaps TRBD1 or TRBD2 (5 bases each). This CDR3 is built from 16 residues. From germline, CDR1 is LNHDA and CDR2 SQIVND (reference sequence). The V gene lost 3 bases and the J gene lost 2 bases, with 17 bases spanning the gap. CDR3 bases: TGTGCCAGTAGTATTGTCCCGGGGCCCGGGCCCTACGAGCAGTACTTC. It translates to CASSIVPGPGPYEQYF. Variable domain in full (rest from reference TRBV19 and TRBJ2-7): DGGITQSPKYLFRKEGQNVTLSCEQNLNHDAMYWYRQDPGQGLRLIYYSQIVNDFQKGDIAEGYSVSREKKESFPLTVTSAQKNPTAFYLCASSIVPGPGPYEQYFGPGTRLTVT.

CDR3 DNA sequence: TGTGCCAGCAGTACTCATGCGACTAATGAAAAACTGTTTTTT. This translates into CASSTHATNEKLFF. The chain employs TRBV6-5 and TRBJ1-4; no firm D call. The CDR3 is made up of 14 amino acids. Germline loops: CDR1 MNHEY, CDR2 SVGAGI. V was shortened by 5 bases and J by 2 bases, with 9 bases between the two germline ends.

The J gene is TRBJ2-2, the V gene TRBV7-2; TRBD1 aligns across 7 bases. CDR1 and CDR2 from the germline V gene are SGHTA and FQGNSA. V gave up 3 bases and J gave up 4 bases; unmatched junction bases: 5. There are 15 residues in the CDR3. CDR3 sequence (DNA): TGTGCCAGCAGCTTTGTGACAGGGACCACCGGGGAGCTGTTTTTT. Translating it yields CASSFVTGTTGELFF.